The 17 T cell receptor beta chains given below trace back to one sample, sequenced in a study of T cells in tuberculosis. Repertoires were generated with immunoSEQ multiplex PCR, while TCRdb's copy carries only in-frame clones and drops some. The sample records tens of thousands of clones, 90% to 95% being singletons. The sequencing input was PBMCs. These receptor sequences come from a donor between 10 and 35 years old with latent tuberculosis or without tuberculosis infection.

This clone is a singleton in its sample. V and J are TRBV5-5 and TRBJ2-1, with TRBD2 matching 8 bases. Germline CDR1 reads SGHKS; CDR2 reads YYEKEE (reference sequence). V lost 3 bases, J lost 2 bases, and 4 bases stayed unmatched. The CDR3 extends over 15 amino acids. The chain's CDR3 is CASSSWTSPYNEQFF. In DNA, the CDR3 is TGTGCCAGCAGCTCCTGGACTAGCCCCTACAATGAGCAGTTCTTC.

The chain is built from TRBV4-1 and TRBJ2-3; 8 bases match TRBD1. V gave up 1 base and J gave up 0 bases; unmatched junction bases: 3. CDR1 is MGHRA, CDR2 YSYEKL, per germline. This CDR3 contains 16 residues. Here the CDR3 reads CASSQAGTGSTDTQYF. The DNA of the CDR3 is TGCGCCAGCAGCCAAGCGGGGACAGGAAGCACAGATACGCAGTATTTT.

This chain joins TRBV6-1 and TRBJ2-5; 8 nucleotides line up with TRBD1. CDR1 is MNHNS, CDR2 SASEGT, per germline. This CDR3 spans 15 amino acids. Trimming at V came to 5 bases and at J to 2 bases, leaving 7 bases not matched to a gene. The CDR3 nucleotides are TGTGCCAGCAGTCCCAGGACAGGGACACAAGAGACCCAGTACTTC. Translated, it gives CASSPRTGTQETQYF.

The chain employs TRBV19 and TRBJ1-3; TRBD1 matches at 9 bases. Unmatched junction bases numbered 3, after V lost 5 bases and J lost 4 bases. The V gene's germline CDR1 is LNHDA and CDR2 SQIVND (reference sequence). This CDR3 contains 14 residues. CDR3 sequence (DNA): TGTGCCAGTAGTCTGGGACAGGGAGGAAACACCATATATTTT. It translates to CASSLGQGGNTIYF.

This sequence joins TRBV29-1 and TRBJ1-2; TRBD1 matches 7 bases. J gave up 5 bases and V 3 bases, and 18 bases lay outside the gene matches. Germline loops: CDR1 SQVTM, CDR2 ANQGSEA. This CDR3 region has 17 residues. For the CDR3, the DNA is TGCAGCGTTGACTCCTGGGCGGGGACAGACCTTTTATATGGCTACACCTTC. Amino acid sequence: CSVDSWAGTDLLYGYTF.

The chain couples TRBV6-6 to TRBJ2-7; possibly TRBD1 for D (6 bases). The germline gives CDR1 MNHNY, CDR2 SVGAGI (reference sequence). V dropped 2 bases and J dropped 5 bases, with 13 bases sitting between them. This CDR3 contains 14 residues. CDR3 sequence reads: CASSYPETGNEQYF. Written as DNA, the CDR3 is TGTGCCAGCAGTTACCCCGAAACAGGGAACGAGCAGTACTTC.

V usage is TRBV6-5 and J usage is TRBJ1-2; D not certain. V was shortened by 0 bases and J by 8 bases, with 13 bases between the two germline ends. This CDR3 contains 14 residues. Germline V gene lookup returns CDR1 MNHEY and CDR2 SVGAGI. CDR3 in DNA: TGTGCCAGCAGTTACTCGAGCGGTTGGATGGGCTACACCTTC. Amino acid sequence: CASSYSSGWMGYTF.

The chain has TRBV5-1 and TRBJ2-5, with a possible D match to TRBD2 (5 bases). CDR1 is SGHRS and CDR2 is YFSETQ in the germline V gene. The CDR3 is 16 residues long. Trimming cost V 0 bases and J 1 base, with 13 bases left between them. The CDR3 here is CASSLGARGSQETQYF. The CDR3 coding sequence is TGCGCCAGCAGCTTGGGGGCTCGAGGGTCCCAAGAGACCCAGTACTTC.

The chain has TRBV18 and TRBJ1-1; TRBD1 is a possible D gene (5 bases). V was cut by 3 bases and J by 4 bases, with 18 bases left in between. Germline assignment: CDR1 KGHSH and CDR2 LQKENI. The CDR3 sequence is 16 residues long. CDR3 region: CASSPHNVREGTEAFF. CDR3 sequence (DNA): TGTGCCAGCTCACCCCACAATGTCAGGGAGGGCACTGAAGCTTTCTTT. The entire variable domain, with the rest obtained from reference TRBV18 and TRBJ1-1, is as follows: NAGVMQNPRHLVRRRGQEARLRCSPMKGHSHVYWYRQLPEEGLKFMVYLQKENIIDESGMPKERFSAEFPKEGPSILRIQQVVRGDSAAYFCASSPHNVREGTEAFFGQGTRLTVV.

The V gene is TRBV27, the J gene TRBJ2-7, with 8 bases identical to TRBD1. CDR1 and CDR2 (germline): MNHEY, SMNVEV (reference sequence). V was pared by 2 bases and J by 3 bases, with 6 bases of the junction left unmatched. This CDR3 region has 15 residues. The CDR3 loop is CASSLGVQGGYEQYF. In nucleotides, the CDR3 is TGTGCCAGCAGTTTAGGTGTACAGGGGGGCTACGAGCAGTACTTC.

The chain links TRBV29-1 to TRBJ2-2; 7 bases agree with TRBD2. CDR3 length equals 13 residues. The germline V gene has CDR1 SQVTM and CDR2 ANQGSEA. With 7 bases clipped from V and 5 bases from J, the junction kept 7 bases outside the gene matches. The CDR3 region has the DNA TGCAGCGGAGGAAGGGAGGGGACCGGGGAGCTGTTTTTT. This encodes CSGGREGTGELFF.

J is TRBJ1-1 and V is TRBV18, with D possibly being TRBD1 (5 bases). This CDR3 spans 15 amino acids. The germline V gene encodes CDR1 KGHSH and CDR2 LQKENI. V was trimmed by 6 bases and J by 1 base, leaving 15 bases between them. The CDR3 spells CASSHQGGGNTEAFF. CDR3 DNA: TGTGCCAGCTCTCACCAGGGAGGCGGGAACACTGAAGCTTTCTTT.

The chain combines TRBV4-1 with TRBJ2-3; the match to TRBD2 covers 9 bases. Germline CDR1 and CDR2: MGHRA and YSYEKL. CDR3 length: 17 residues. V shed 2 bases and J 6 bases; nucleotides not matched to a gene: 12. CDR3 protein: CASSQLLAGPLKDTQYF. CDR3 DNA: TGCGCCAGCAGCCAACTACTAGCGGGCCCCCTGAAGGATACGCAGTATTTT.

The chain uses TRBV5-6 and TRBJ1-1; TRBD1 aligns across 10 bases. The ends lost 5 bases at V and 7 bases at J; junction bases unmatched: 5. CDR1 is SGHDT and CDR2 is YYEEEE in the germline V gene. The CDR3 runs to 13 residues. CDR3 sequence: CASRPGQGIEAFF. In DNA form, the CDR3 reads TGTGCCAGCAGGCCGGGACAGGGGATTGAAGCTTTCTTT.

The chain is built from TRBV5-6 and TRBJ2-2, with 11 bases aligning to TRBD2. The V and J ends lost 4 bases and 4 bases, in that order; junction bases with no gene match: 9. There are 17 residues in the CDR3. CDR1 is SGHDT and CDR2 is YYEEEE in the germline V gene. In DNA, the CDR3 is TGTGCCAGCAGCCATATAGCGGGAGGGCCGGTCACCGGGGAGCTGTTTTTT. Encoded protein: CASSHIAGGPVTGELFF. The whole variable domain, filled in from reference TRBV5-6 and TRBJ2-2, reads DAGVTQSPTHLIKTRGQQVTLRCSPKSGHDTVSWYQQALGQGPQFIFQYYEEEERQRGNFPDRFSGHQFPNYSSELNVNALLLGDSALYLCASSHIAGGPVTGELFFGEGSRLTVL.

Here the CDR3 reads CASHDIGQGFNQPQHF. The CDR3 nucleotides are TGTGCCAGTCACGACATAGGACAGGGTTTTAATCAGCCCCAGCATTTT. V is TRBV19 and J is TRBJ1-5; 8 bases align to TRBD1. The CDR3 has 16 amino acids. The junction had 13 bases not matched to a gene; V was cut back by 8 bases and J by 4 bases. Germline-derived CDR1 and CDR2 are LNHDA and SQIVND (reference sequence).

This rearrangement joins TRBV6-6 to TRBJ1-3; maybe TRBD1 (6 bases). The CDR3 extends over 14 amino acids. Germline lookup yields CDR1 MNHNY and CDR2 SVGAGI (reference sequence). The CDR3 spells CAAREGGSGNTIYF. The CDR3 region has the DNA TGTGCAGCGAGGGAAGGGGGCTCTGGAAACACCATATATTTT.